The clone carrying this TCR beta chain was observed a handful of times. This specimen comes from a study of T-cell memory formation after mild COVID-19. The CDR3 contains 12 residues. CDR1 and CDR2 from the germline V gene are GTSNPN and SVGIG (reference sequence). The V end was cut by 3 bases, the J end by 6 bases, with 12 bases between. A 5'RACE reaction primed in the constant segment made cDNA libraries of TCR alpha and TCR beta, and these carried sample barcodes and UMIs. TCRdb analysed the 5' RACE reads with MiXCR anew, one entry per CDR3 protein. Here the sample spans approximately 150,000 distinct CDR3 sequences, about 14% being singletons.

The rearrangement joins TRBV30 to TRBJ2-7, with unresolved D. This sequence was found in an adult woman who had mild COVID-19 (a few samples of this study predate the infection). Cell type and time point are not known. Specimen: PBMCs or a T cell subset sorted from them (not recorded which). DNA of the CDR3: TGTGCCTGGAGCACGCCTAGTCGCGAGCAGTACTTC. Translated, it gives CAWSTPSREQYF. Full variable domain (outside the CDR3, taken from reference TRBV30 and TRBJ2-7): SQTIHQWPATLVQPVGSPLSLECTVEGTSNPNLYWYRQAAGRGLQLLFYSVGIGQISSEVPQNLSASRPQDRQFILSSKKLLLSDSGFYLCAWSTPSREQYFGPGTRLTVT.